Listed below are T cell receptor beta chains from one sample, sequenced in a study of T cell changes during pregnancy in multiple sclerosis. The repertoire was sequenced with immunoSEQ multiplex PCR; TCRdb's copy has only in-frame clones and lacks some. The sample contains approximately 100,000 clones, 85% to 95% of which appear only once. Source: peripheral blood, taken after pregnancy. These receptors all stem from a female donor with multiple sclerosis, enrolled in a pregnancy study. The conserved cysteine and the conserved F or W are not part of the CDR3 here.

v_gene	j_gene	CDR3aa
TRBV5-1	TRBJ2-7	ASSSDRGLGNEQY
TRBV2	TRBJ2-1	ASSETSGGDNEQF
TRBV7-8	TRBJ2-1	ASGGLAGASGPYNEQF
TRBV13	TRBJ2-3	ASSSGTTRDTQY
TRBV5-1	TRBJ2-2	ASSPNRLMNTGELF
TRBV5-1	TRBJ2-7	ASSLQGRVYEQY
TRBV5-1	TRBJ2-7	ASSLVPGQGSYEQY
TRBV29-1	TRBJ2-4	SALTELAKNIQY
TRBV11-2	TRBJ1-6	ASSLTGIRSYNSPLH
TRBV30	TRBJ1-6	AWSDGTVLYNSPLH
TRBV6-5	TRBJ2-1	ASSYSILAGRDEQF
TRBV11-3	TRBJ2-7	ASSAGTGGAEQY
TRBV9	TRBJ2-5	ASSVSGQETQY
TRBV6-1	TRBJ2-1	ASSERDSNEQF
TRBV6-5	TRBJ2-3	ASSTWGLNTDTQY
TRBV6-1	TRBJ2-7	ASRRQGRHEQY
TRBV10-3	TRBJ1-1	ATSDSQNTEAF
TRBV5-1	TRBJ2-3	ASSLVDSSSTDTQY
TRBV7-9	TRBJ2-7	ASSLNFGLAYEQY
TRBV2	TRBJ2-7	ASSASGLGGYEQY
TRBV7-3	TRBJ2-5	ASSRTGETQY
TRBV19	TRBJ2-3	ASSHTGDSTDTQY
TRBV19	TRBJ2-3	ASRATGRADTQY
TRBV4-2	TRBJ1-5	ASSMGGNQPQH
TRBV5-1	TRBJ2-2	ASSRQGAIGELF
TRBV5-1	TRBJ2-7	ASSLNLGTSGSRYEQY
TRBV4-2	TRBJ1-2	ASSQETAGAGYT
TRBV5-1	TRBJ2-5	ASSIWTGEETQY
TRBV28	TRBJ2-3	ASSLRSAGGPGDTQY
TRBV27	TRBJ2-2	ASSRTGTGDTGELF
TRBV9	TRBJ2-2	ASSNNRDRGWNTGELF
TRBV19	TRBJ2-1	ASSFRTGNNEQF
TRBV9	TRBJ2-2	ASSVALNTGELF
TRBV9	TRBJ2-5	ASSVETTSGGETQY
TRBV5-1	TRBJ2-3	ASSAASGADTQY
TRBV6-1	TRBJ2-5	ASSEWYRAGETQY
TRBV9	TRBJ1-1	ASSSGLLNTEAF
TRBV10-3	TRBJ1-5	AISDGGRPNQPQH
TRBV4-1	TRBJ2-1	ASSQDSGTGNEQF
TRBV4-2	TRBJ2-3	ASSPGTSGLTDTQY
TRBV11-2	TRBJ2-1	ASSLAGYVNHEQF
TRBV6-1	TRBJ2-2	ASSEFPSGGALRSGELF
TRBV18	TRBJ1-1	ASSQRTAQGVNTEAF
TRBV27	TRBJ1-1	ASSFRDKNTEAF
TRBV10-2	TRBJ2-4	ASRTGELAKNIQY
TRBV19	TRBJ2-7	ASSIQGSYEQY
TRBV19	TRBJ1-5	ASTPIGRQGQQPQH
TRBV19	TRBJ2-1	ATTGQYNEQF
TRBV29-1	TRBJ1-1	SVYRGF
TRBV15	TRBJ2-4	ATSRDQLASGDIQY
TRBV5-4	TRBJ2-7	APSLPFSGGAEEQY
TRBV27	TRBJ2-1	ASSLEGAMRNYEQF
TRBV5-1	TRBJ1-4	ASSLGGRADEKLF
TRBV5-5	TRBJ2-7	ASSWTGNYEQY
TRBV19	TRBJ1-5	ASSIGLEPQH
TRBV5-4	TRBJ2-1	ASSLGRRAEQF
TRBV30	TRBJ2-3	AWRLAGYTDTQY
TRBV2	TRBJ2-5	ASASTGTQY
TRBV6-6	TRBJ1-1	ASSIQGSTEAF
TRBV11-1	TRBJ2-2	ASSRLESTGELF